This TCR beta chain was obtained from a study of neurological immune-mediated disorders. TCRdb called the 5' RACE reads again in MiXCR, with one record for every CDR3 protein. The sample yields 25,000 to 30,000 distinct CDR3 sequences, about 3.5% seen once. This clonotype came up many times. This CDR3 spans 14 amino acids. Trimming left V 4 bases short and J 4 bases short, with 9 bases between. Germline CDR1 is SGHRS and CDR2 is YFSETQ. The J gene is TRBJ2-6, the V gene TRBV5-1, with D tentatively TRBD1 (5 bases). Material for sequencing was PBMCs. The TCR was taken from a woman aged 25 to 39 with multiple sclerosis. The CDR3 sequence is CASSTGYGANVLTF. The CDR3 coding sequence is TGCGCCAGCAGCACAGGCTACGGGGCCAACGTCCTGACTTTC.